The sequence of this TCR beta chain was determined in a study of cytomegalovirus exposure and HLA in healthy donors. About the research overall: Earlier results showed approximately 120 million unique TCR beta sequences derived from roughly 180 million T cells. Points from the study as a whole: Some segments of the V type, notably TRBV6-2 and TRBV6-3, were excluded as indistinguishable. In an earlier analysis, most TCR beta V segments were productive about 87% or about 30% of the time. Across HLA loci, a later analysis found differing TCR association rates, with DRB1 most and HLA-C fewest.

Germline assignment: CDR1 MNHEY and CDR2 SVGAGI. V was shortened by 5 bases and J by 6 bases, with 11 bases between the two germline ends. The CDR3 is made up of 12 amino acids. Remarks on this clone: Its target is not known.

The PCR ran on 60 Vbeta and 13 Jbeta primers. TCRdb keeps only in-frame clones here, not all; method: immunoSEQ multiplex PCR. The data hold hundreds of thousands of clones, with more than 55% observed a single time. The sequenced sample consisted of PBMCs. The TCR was taken from a female donor in good health and CMV-seronegative. The chain carries TRBV6-5 and TRBJ2-7; D is perhaps TRBD1 (5 bases). For the CDR3, the DNA is TGTGCCAGCAGTACCGGCAGGGCCGAGCAGTACTTC. Its protein is CASSTGRAEQYF.